These T cell receptor beta chains were read from a single sample in a study of blood T cell repertoires in COVID-19. TCRdb keeps only in-frame clones here, not all; method: immunoSEQ multiplex PCR. The sample includes fewer than 400,000 clones, more than 85% seen only once; the top ten take over 2.5%. The sequenced sample was peripheral blood. The receptors derive from a human donor in a cohort sampled during active COVID-19. The CDR3 runs from the conserved cysteine through the conserved F or W. Fields, in order: V gene, J gene, clone size, CDR3 protein. Clone size is not always given. Where it is, it says once, few, many or a class for expanded clones.

V: TRBV3-1/TRBV3-2
J: TRBJ2-5
size: -
CDR3: CASSQVVVQETQYF

V: TRBV5-5
J: TRBJ2-7
size: few
CDR3: CASSRTGGGGPYEQYF

V: TRBV3-1/TRBV3-2
J: TRBJ2-5
size: -
CDR3: CASSPGWETQYF

V: TRBV5-8
J: TRBJ2-1
size: -
CDR3: CASSLGLAGVREQFF

V: TRBV11-2
J: TRBJ2-7
size: -
CDR3: CASSSGGQYPRPSYEQYF

V: TRBV9
J: TRBJ1-1
size: -
CDR3: CASSPRTGTAFTEAFF

V: TRBV30
J: TRBJ2-7
size: few
CDR3: CAWAPGPYEQYF

V: TRBV5-6
J: TRBJ1-1
size: few
CDR3: CASTQQGLTEAFF

V: TRBV11-2
J: TRBJ1-1
size: -
CDR3: CASRLLTLGGNTEAFF

V: TRBV6-4
J: TRBJ2-2
size: -
CDR3: CASSETGPHGELFF

V: TRBV28
J: TRBJ2-7
size: -
CDR3: CASSPMEGRGSSSPYEQYF

V: TRBV19
J: TRBJ2-7
size: -
CDR3: CASSMTSGSYEQYF

V: TRBV3-1/TRBV3-2
J: TRBJ1-1
size: -
CDR3: CASIRGGDHSGEAFF

V: TRBV28
J: TRBJ1-3
size: few
CDR3: CASIGDSRSGNTIYF

V: TRBV6-1
J: TRBJ1-2
size: -
CDR3: CASSENRAYGYTF

V: TRBV19
J: TRBJ2-7
size: -
CDR3: CASSRSGSGNEQYF

V: TRBV7-9
J: TRBJ2-6
size: -
CDR3: CASTAPPGTGNSGANVLTF

V: TRBV4-1
J: TRBJ2-2
size: -
CDR3: CASSQDRAGGNTGELFF

V: TRBV11-1
J: TRBJ1-1
size: -
CDR3: CASSLNGNTEAFF

V: TRBV19
J: TRBJ1-2
size: -
CDR3: CASSSEGVQNYGYTF

V: TRBV2
J: TRBJ2-1
size: -
CDR3: CASSDWGLAGGTRYNEQFF

V: TRBV4-2
J: TRBJ2-7
size: -
CDR3: CASSQDPLREQYF

V: TRBV4-1
J: TRBJ2-7
size: few
CDR3: CASSQTDSLIYEQYF

V: TRBV11-3
J: TRBJ2-5
size: -
CDR3: CASSLAGRGSETQYF

V: TRBV5-1
J: TRBJ1-1
size: -
CDR3: CASSLLSLTGGVNTEAFF

V: TRBV29-1
J: TRBJ1-1
size: -
CDR3: CSVAQGVGTEAFF

V: TRBV2
J: TRBJ2-4
size: -
CDR3: CASRLDSGHIQYF

V: TRBV12-3/TRBV12-4
J: TRBJ1-6
size: -
CDR3: CASRATYNSPLHF

V: TRBV5-1
J: TRBJ2-2
size: -
CDR3: CASSPETSGGAANTGELFF

V: TRBV11-2
J: TRBJ1-6
size: few
CDR3: CASSSLTDSSPLHF

V: TRBV5-6
J: TRBJ2-7
size: -
CDR3: CASSLQNEQYF

V: TRBV10-1
J: TRBJ2-2
size: few
CDR3: CASSPAGGPGGELFF

V: TRBV21-1
J: TRBJ2-7
size: -
CDR3: CASTTRLHEQYF

V: TRBV5-4
J: TRBJ2-3
size: -
CDR3: CASSPLRTDTQYF

V: TRBV5-1
J: TRBJ2-3
size: -
CDR3: CASSPGGGGDTQYF

V: TRBV12-3/TRBV12-4
J: TRBJ1-2
size: -
CDR3: CASSFRGKGGYTF

V: TRBV29-1
J: TRBJ1-3
size: -
CDR3: CSVVPSGNTIYF